These T cell receptor beta chains were read from a single sample in a study of T cell responses to AZD1222 COVID-19 vaccine. Generated by immunoSEQ multiplex PCR, the TCRdb table keeps only in-frame clones and is missing some. The top ten clones hold approximately 7.2% of a sample with some 190,000 clones, approximately 90% of them seen once. Specimen: peripheral blood, collected on day 0 of AZD1222 vaccination. The receptor source for this set is an adult in good health. Each CDR3 is given with its conserved first and last residue. Each record gives: CDR3 DNA, CDR3 protein, clone size, D gene, V gene, J gene. The D gene is left open where the match is weak. Clone size, where shown, is once, few, many, or a class for clones that have expanded.

CDR3 DNA: TGTGCCAGCAGCTTGGGGACAACTAACTATGGCTACACCTTC
CDR3 protein: CASSLGTTNYGYTF
clone size: NA
D gene: NA
V gene: TRBV5-6
J gene: TRBJ1-2

CDR3 DNA: TGCAGCGTTGAAAAGGGGGGGCCGTCGACCGGGGAGCTGTTTTTT
CDR3 protein: CSVEKGGPSTGELFF
clone size: once
D gene: NA
V gene: TRBV29-1
J gene: TRBJ2-2

CDR3 DNA: TGTGCCAGCAGTTACTTCGAGACCCAGTACTTC
CDR3 protein: CASSYFETQYF
clone size: NA
D gene: NA
V gene: TRBV6-7
J gene: TRBJ2-5

CDR3 DNA: TGCGCCAGCAGCCAAGACCTTAGACTAGCGGGGGAAGAGACCCAGTACTTC
CDR3 protein: CASSQDLRLAGEETQYF
clone size: once
D gene: TRBD2
V gene: TRBV4-3
J gene: TRBJ2-5

CDR3 DNA: TGTGCCAGCAAGTTTGTCACAGGACGAACCGGGGAGCTGTTTTTT
CDR3 protein: CASKFVTGRTGELFF
clone size: once
D gene: NA
V gene: TRBV28
J gene: TRBJ2-2

CDR3 DNA: TGTGCCAGCAGCCCCCCGGACTTTTACACCGGGGAGCTGTTTTTT
CDR3 protein: CASSPPDFYTGELFF
clone size: NA
D gene: NA
V gene: TRBV7-2
J gene: TRBJ2-2

CDR3 DNA: TGCGCCAGCAGCAACGGGAGGGCCGGGCACCCTGAAGCTTTCTTT
CDR3 protein: CASSNGRAGHPEAFF
clone size: NA
D gene: NA
V gene: TRBV5-1
J gene: TRBJ1-1

CDR3 DNA: TGTGCCAGCAGTTTATATGGCGGGGGCAACACCGGGGAGCTGTTTTTT
CDR3 protein: CASSLYGGGNTGELFF
clone size: NA
D gene: NA
V gene: TRBV27
J gene: TRBJ2-2

CDR3 DNA: TGTGCCAGCAGTCTAGGACAAGTGAACACTGAAGCTTTCTTT
CDR3 protein: CASSLGQVNTEAFF
clone size: NA
D gene: NA
V gene: TRBV6-5
J gene: TRBJ1-1

CDR3 DNA: TGTGCCAGCTCCGATGGGGGAAAACGAGAAAAACTGTTTTTT
CDR3 protein: CASSDGGKREKLFF
clone size: NA
D gene: NA
V gene: TRBV7-9
J gene: TRBJ1-4

CDR3 DNA: TGTGCCAGCAGCTTGAACCCGTGGCAGGGCAATGAGCAGTTCTTC
CDR3 protein: CASSLNPWQGNEQFF
clone size: NA
D gene: NA
V gene: TRBV7-2
J gene: TRBJ2-1

CDR3 DNA: TGCGCCAGCAGCTTGGCGGTTTCCTACAATGAGCAGTTCTTC
CDR3 protein: CASSLAVSYNEQFF
clone size: NA
D gene: NA
V gene: TRBV5-1
J gene: TRBJ2-1

CDR3 DNA: TGTGCCACCAGTAACAGAGATCTCAGGACAGATACGCAGTATTTT
CDR3 protein: CATSNRDLRTDTQYF
clone size: NA
D gene: NA
V gene: TRBV24-1
J gene: TRBJ2-3

CDR3 DNA: TGTGCCATCAGTGGTACCCGGGCCCCACGGGGCGATGAGCAGTTCTTC
CDR3 protein: CAISGTRAPRGDEQFF
clone size: NA
D gene: NA
V gene: TRBV10-3
J gene: TRBJ2-1

CDR3 DNA: TGTGCCAGCAGTTATGTTAACTATGGCTACACCTTC
CDR3 protein: CASSYVNYGYTF
clone size: NA
D gene: NA
V gene: TRBV12-3/TRBV12-4
J gene: TRBJ1-2

CDR3 DNA: TGTGCCAGCAGCCAAGCCCCACAGGGTAACACTGAAGCTTTCTTT
CDR3 protein: CASSQAPQGNTEAFF
clone size: once
D gene: NA
V gene: TRBV4-2
J gene: TRBJ1-1

CDR3 DNA: TGTGCCACCAGTGATTCGAAGGCTGGCTACACCTTC
CDR3 protein: CATSDSKAGYTF
clone size: NA
D gene: NA
V gene: TRBV24-1
J gene: TRBJ1-2

CDR3 DNA: TGTGCCAGCAGTGAGGGTTGGGCGGGGGGTAACAATGAGCAGTTCTTC
CDR3 protein: CASSEGWAGGNNEQFF
clone size: few
D gene: TRBD2
V gene: TRBV6-1
J gene: TRBJ2-1

CDR3 DNA: TGCAGTGCTAGAGAGCTCTTAGGGCAGTACTTC
CDR3 protein: CSARELLGQYF
clone size: few
D gene: NA
V gene: TRBV20-1
J gene: TRBJ2-7

CDR3 DNA: TGTGCCAGCAGTCCGGGTAGGGAGACCCAGTACTTC
CDR3 protein: CASSPGRETQYF
clone size: once
D gene: NA
V gene: TRBV7-2
J gene: TRBJ2-5

CDR3 DNA: TGTGCCAGCTCACGACAGACGGGGTACACAGATACGCAGTATTTT
CDR3 protein: CASSRQTGYTDTQYF
clone size: NA
D gene: NA
V gene: TRBV18
J gene: TRBJ2-3

CDR3 DNA: TGCGCCAGCAGCTTGACCTTTACAGGGAACTATGGCTACACCTTC
CDR3 protein: CASSLTFTGNYGYTF
clone size: NA
D gene: NA
V gene: TRBV5-1
J gene: TRBJ1-2

CDR3 DNA: TGTGCCAGCAGTTCTGGTTATGGCTACACCTTC
CDR3 protein: CASSSGYGYTF
clone size: NA
D gene: NA
V gene: TRBV12-3/TRBV12-4
J gene: TRBJ1-2

CDR3 DNA: TGTGCCAGCAGCCCGGGGACTAGCGGGGGCTACGAGCAGTACTTC
CDR3 protein: CASSPGTSGGYEQYF
clone size: NA
D gene: TRBD2
V gene: TRBV5-6
J gene: TRBJ2-7

CDR3 DNA: TGTGCCAGCAAGTACGGTCCAACTGAAGCTTTCTTT
CDR3 protein: CASKYGPTEAFF
clone size: NA
D gene: NA
V gene: TRBV12-3/TRBV12-4
J gene: TRBJ1-1

CDR3 DNA: TGTGCCAGCTCACCTGCGGTGACGGGGGCGCTGGATGGCTACACCTTC
CDR3 protein: CASSPAVTGALDGYTF
clone size: NA
D gene: NA
V gene: TRBV18
J gene: TRBJ1-2

CDR3 DNA: TGTGCCAGCAGCTTAGCACATAGGGTCGACGAGCAGTACTTC
CDR3 protein: CASSLAHRVDEQYF
clone size: NA
D gene: NA
V gene: TRBV11-2
J gene: TRBJ2-7

CDR3 DNA: TGTGCCACCAGTTCAGGGACCAACTATGGCTACACCTTC
CDR3 protein: CATSSGTNYGYTF
clone size: NA
D gene: NA
V gene: TRBV24-1
J gene: TRBJ1-2

CDR3 DNA: TGTGCCAGTAGACGAGGCCCCGGGGAGCTGTTTTTT
CDR3 protein: CASRRGPGELFF
clone size: NA
D gene: NA
V gene: TRBV5-6
J gene: TRBJ2-2

CDR3 DNA: TGTGCCATCAGTGATCTTGACAGGGCGGTGAATGAGCAGTTCTTC
CDR3 protein: CAISDLDRAVNEQFF
clone size: NA
D gene: TRBD1
V gene: TRBV10-3
J gene: TRBJ2-1

CDR3 DNA: TGTGCCAGCAGCTTGTTGGACAGGGGGTTACTTACTGAAGCTTTCTTT
CDR3 protein: CASSLLDRGLLTEAFF
clone size: once
D gene: TRBD1
V gene: TRBV7-6
J gene: TRBJ1-1

CDR3 DNA: TGTGCCAGCAGTTCCCCCAGGGGGATTGAGCAGTTCTTC
CDR3 protein: CASSSPRGIEQFF
clone size: once
D gene: TRBD1
V gene: TRBV27
J gene: TRBJ2-1

CDR3 DNA: TGTGCCAGCAGTGAGTCTGAGCTGGATCGGGGGAACGAGCAGTACTTC
CDR3 protein: CASSESELDRGNEQYF
clone size: NA
D gene: NA
V gene: TRBV2
J gene: TRBJ2-7

CDR3 DNA: TGTGCCAGCAGCTCGATAGCCGGGATATACAATGAGCAGTTCTTC
CDR3 protein: CASSSIAGIYNEQFF
clone size: NA
D gene: NA
V gene: TRBV7-2
J gene: TRBJ2-1

CDR3 DNA: TGCGCCAGCAGCCTCAGCGGTTCCTACGAGCAGTACTTC
CDR3 protein: CASSLSGSYEQYF
clone size: once
D gene: NA
V gene: TRBV4-3
J gene: TRBJ2-7

CDR3 DNA: TGTGCCAGCAGCCTAAATTACGAGCAGTACTTC
CDR3 protein: CASSLNYEQYF
clone size: NA
D gene: NA
V gene: TRBV11-2
J gene: TRBJ2-7

CDR3 DNA: TGTGCCAGCAGCGTAGGGGGAAAGAACACTGAAGCTTTCTTT
CDR3 protein: CASSVGGKNTEAFF
clone size: few
D gene: NA
V gene: TRBV7-3
J gene: TRBJ1-1

CDR3 DNA: TGTGCCAGCAGCCAAGTCGGTACAGGGGCAGGGACAGATACGCAGTATTTT
CDR3 protein: CASSQVGTGAGTDTQYF
clone size: NA
D gene: TRBD1
V gene: TRBV3-1/TRBV3-2
J gene: TRBJ2-3

CDR3 DNA: TGTGCCAGCAACGATAAAGCCCATGGCTACACCTTC
CDR3 protein: CASNDKAHGYTF
clone size: NA
D gene: NA
V gene: TRBV28
J gene: TRBJ1-2

CDR3 DNA: TGCGCCAGCAGCTTGGTCGGGACTGAAGCTTTCTTT
CDR3 protein: CASSLVGTEAFF
clone size: NA
D gene: NA
V gene: TRBV5-1
J gene: TRBJ1-1

CDR3 DNA: TGCGCCAGCAGCTTTGGGGGCGGGGAAAAACTGTTTTTT
CDR3 protein: CASSFGGGEKLFF
clone size: NA
D gene: NA
V gene: TRBV5-1
J gene: TRBJ1-4

CDR3 DNA: TGTGCCAGCAGTCGTACCGCAGGTTTAGGAGAGACCCAGTACTTC
CDR3 protein: CASSRTAGLGETQYF
clone size: NA
D gene: NA
V gene: TRBV6-5
J gene: TRBJ2-5

CDR3 DNA: TGTGCCAGCAGGTCCGGGACAGGGAATGAAAAACTGTTTTTT
CDR3 protein: CASRSGTGNEKLFF
clone size: NA
D gene: TRBD1
V gene: TRBV2
J gene: TRBJ1-4

CDR3 DNA: TGTGCCAGCAGTGAGGGGTTACACCCAAACTATGGCTACACCTTC
CDR3 protein: CASSEGLHPNYGYTF
clone size: NA
D gene: NA
V gene: TRBV6-1
J gene: TRBJ1-2

CDR3 DNA: TGTGCCAGCAGCCAAGATAGGGGTTCCTCCTACGAGCAGTACTTC
CDR3 protein: CASSQDRGSSYEQYF
clone size: NA
D gene: NA
V gene: TRBV4-2
J gene: TRBJ2-7